This TCR beta chain was recorded in a study of blood T cell repertoires in COVID-19. Study in general: The origin of the acute and convalescent COVID-19 samples was the United States, Italy and Spain. Nucleic acid was either cDNA or gDNA, and it came from T cells, B-cell-depleted T cells, or PBMCs.

Per the original data handling: From reference gene primer amplification, estimates of nucleated cell counts were derived. Sequenced by immunoSEQ multiplex PCR; TCRdb stores in-frame clones only, minus some. D and trimming were read from the DNA, whereas the V and J calls and clone size are those reported in that table. The data show about 180,000 clones, around 80% seen once. Germline lookup yields CDR1 SGHTA and CDR2 FQGNSA. V lost 7 bases to trimming and J lost 1 base, with 16 bases between them. The CDR3 is 15 amino acids. Seattle's cohort entered during active infection and was followed longitudinally.

V usage is TRBV7-2 and J usage is TRBJ2-5; TRBD1 might be the D (7 bases). This clonotype was sampled from a woman aged 80 or over with COVID-19, enrolled during active disease. The source material was peripheral blood. The CDR3 bases are TGTGCCAGCACCAATCCCAGGGGGGCCCAAGAGACCCAGTACTTC. Its translation: CASTNPRGAQETQYF.